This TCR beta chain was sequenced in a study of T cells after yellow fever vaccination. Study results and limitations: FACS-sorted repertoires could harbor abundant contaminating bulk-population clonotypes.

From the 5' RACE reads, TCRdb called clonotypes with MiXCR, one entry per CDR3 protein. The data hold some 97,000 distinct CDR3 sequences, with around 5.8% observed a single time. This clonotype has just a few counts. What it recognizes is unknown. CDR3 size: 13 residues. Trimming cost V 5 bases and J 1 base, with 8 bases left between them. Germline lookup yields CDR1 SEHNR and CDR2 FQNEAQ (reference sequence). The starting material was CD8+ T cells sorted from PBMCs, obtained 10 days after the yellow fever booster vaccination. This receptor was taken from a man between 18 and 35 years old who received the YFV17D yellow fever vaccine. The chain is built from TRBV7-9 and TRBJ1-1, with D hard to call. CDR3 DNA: TGTGCCAGCAGCACCCTCGCGAACACTGAAGCTTTCTTT. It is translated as CASSTLANTEAFF.